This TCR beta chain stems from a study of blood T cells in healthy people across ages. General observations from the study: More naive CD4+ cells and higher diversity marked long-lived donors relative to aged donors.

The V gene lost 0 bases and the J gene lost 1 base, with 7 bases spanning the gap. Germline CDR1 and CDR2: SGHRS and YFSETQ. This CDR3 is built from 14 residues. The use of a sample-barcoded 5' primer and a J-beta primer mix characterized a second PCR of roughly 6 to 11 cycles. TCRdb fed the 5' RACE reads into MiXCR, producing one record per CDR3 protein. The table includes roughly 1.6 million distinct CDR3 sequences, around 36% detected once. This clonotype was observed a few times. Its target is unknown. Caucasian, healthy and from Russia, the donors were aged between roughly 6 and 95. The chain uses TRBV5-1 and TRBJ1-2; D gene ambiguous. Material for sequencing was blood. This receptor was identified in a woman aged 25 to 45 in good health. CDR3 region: CASSLGSDNYGYTF. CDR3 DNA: TGCGCCAGCAGCTTGGGTTCAGATAACTATGGCTACACCTTC. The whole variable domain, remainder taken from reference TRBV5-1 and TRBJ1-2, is KAGVTQTPRYLIKTRGQQVTLSCSPISGHRSVSWYQQTPGQGLQFLFEYFSETQRNKGNFPGRFSGRQFSNSRSEMNVSTLELGDSALYLCASSLGSDNYGYTFGSGTRLTVV.